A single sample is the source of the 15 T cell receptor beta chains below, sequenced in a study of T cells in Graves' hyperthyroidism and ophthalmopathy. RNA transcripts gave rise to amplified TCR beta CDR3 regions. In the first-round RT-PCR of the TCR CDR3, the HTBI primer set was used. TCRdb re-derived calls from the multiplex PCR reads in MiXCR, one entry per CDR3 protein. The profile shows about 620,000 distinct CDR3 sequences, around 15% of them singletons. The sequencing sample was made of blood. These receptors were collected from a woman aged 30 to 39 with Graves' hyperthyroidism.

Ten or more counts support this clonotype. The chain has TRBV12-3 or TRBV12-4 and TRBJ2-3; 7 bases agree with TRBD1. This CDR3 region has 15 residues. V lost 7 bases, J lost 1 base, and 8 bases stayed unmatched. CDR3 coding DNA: TGTGCCAGCACCAAATTCGGACAGGGCACAGATACGCAGTATTTT. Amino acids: CASTKFGQGTDTQYF.

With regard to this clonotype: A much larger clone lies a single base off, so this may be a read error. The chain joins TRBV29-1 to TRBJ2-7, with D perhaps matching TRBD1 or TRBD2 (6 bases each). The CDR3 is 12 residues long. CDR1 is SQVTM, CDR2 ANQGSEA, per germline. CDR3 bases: TGCAGCGGCCGTTCGGGGGCGGACGAGCAGAACTTC. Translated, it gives CSGRSGADEQNF.

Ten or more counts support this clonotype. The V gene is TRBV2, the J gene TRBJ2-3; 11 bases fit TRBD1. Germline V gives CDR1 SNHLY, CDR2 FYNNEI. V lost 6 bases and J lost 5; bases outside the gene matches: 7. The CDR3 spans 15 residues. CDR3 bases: TGTGCCAGCAGATCCGGGACAGGGGGAGGAGATACGCAGTATTTT. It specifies CASRSGTGGGDTQYF.

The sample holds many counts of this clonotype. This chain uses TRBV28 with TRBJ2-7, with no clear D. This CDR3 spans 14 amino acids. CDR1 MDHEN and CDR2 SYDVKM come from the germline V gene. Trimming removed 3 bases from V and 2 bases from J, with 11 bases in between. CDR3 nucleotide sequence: TGTGCCAGCAGTTTCTTTTCCGGAACCTACGAGCAGTACTTC. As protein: CASSFFSGTYEQYF.

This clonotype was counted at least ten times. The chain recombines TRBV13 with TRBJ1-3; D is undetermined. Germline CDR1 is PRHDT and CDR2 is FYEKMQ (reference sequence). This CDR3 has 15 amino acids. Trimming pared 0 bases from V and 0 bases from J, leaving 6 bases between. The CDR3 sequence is CASSLGTASGNTIYF. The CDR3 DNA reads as TGTGCCAGCAGCTTAGGAACAGCCTCTGGAAACACCATATATTTT.

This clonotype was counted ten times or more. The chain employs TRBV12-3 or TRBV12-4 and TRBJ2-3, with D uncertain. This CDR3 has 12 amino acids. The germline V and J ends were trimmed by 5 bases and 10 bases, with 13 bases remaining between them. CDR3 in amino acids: CASSPGELAQYF. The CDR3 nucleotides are TGTGCCAGCAGTCCCGGCGAATTGGCGCAGTATTTT.

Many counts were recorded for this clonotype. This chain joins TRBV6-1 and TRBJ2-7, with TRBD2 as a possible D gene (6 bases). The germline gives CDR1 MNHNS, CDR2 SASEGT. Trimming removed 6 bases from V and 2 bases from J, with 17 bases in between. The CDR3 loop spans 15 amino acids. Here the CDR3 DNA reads TGTGCCAGCAGCCTCGACCGGGGGAGAGCCTACGAGCAGTACTTC. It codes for CASSLDRGRAYEQYF.

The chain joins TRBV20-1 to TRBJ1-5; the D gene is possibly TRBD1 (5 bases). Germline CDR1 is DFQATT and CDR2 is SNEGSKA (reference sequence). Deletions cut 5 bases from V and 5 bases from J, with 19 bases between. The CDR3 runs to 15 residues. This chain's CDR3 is CSAAYTGAGYQPQHF. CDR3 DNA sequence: TGCAGTGCTGCATATACCGGGGCGGGATATCAGCCCCAGCATTTT.

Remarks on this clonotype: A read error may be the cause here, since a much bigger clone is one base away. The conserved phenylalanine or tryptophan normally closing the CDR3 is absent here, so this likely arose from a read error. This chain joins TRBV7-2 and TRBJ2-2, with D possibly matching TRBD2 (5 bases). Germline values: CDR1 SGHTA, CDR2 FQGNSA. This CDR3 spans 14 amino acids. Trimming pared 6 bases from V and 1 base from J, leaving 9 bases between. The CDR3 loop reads CASSHGLNTGELFL. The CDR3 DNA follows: TGTGCCAGCAGTCATGGACTGAACACCGGGGAGCTGTTTCTT.

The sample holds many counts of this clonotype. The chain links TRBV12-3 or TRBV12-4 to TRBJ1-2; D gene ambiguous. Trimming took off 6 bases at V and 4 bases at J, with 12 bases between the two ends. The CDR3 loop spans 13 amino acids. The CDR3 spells CASRATDVYGYTF. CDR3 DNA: TGTGCCAGCAGGGCGACGGACGTCTATGGCTACACCTTC.

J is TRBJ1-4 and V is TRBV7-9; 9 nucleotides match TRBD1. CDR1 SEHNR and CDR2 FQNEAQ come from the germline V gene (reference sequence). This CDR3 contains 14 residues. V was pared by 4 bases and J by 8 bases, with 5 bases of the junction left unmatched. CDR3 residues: CASSSTGGGEKLFF. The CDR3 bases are TGTGCCAGCAGCTCAACAGGGGGCGGAGAAAAACTGTTTTTT.

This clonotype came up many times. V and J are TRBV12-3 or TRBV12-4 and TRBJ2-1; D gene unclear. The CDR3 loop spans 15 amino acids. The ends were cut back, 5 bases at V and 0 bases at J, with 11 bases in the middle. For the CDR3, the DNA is TGTGCCAGCAGTAAATTCCAAAGCTCCTACAATGAGCAGTTCTTC. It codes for CASSKFQSSYNEQFF.

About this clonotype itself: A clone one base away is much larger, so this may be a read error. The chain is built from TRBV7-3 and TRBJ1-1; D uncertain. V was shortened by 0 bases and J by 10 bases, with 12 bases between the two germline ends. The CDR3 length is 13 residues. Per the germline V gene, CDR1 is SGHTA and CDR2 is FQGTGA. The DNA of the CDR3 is TGTGCCAGCAGCTTAACTTCGGAGTTTGGAGCTTTCTTT. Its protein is CASSLTSEFGAFF.

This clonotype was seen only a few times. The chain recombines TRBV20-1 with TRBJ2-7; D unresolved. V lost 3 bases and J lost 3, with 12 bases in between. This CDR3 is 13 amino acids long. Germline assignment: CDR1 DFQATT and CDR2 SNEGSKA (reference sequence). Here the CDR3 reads CSARDPLGYEQYF. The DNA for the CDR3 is TGCAGTGCTAGGGACCCTCTGGGCTACGAGCAGTACTTC.

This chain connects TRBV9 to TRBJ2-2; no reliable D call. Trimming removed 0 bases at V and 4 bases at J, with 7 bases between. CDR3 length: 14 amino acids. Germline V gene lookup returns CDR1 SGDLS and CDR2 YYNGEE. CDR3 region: CASSVDGATGELFF. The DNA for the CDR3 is TGTGCCAGCAGCGTAGATGGAGCCACCGGGGAGCTGTTTTTT.